This TCR beta chain was captured by sequencing in a study of Ad26.COV2.S vaccination and SARS-CoV-2 variants. The overall study: Into the muscle, Ad26.COV2.S was dosed once or twice, 56 days apart.

Study results and caveats: Reported post-vaccination CD8+ and CD4+ T cell responses to spike showed substantial breadth.

To note about this clone: The antigen is unknown.

Germline values: CDR1 SGHNT, CDR2 YYREEE (reference sequence). The ends lost 4 bases at V and 3 bases at J; junction bases unmatched: 13. The CDR3 length is 18 residues. Assay: immunoSEQ multiplex PCR; the TCRdb copy retains only in-frame clones and omits some. This sample yields about 400,000 clones, of which 75% to 90% are seen a single time; 1.5% to 2% belongs to the top ten. Noted treatment: 15 to 20 received Ad26.COV2.S at low or high dose, single or two shots; about 5 received placebo; per-sample allocation not given. Sampling happened 63 days after the first vaccine or placebo injection. This person who donated was an adult of 18-55 years in Boston.

The source was peripheral blood, collected in a trial of Ad26.COV2.S vaccine versus placebo. The rearrangement links TRBV5-4 to TRBJ2-7; 13 bases match TRBD2. The TCR originated in a person between 18 and 65 years old who received the Ad26.COV2.S COVID-19 vaccine or a placebo. The CDR3 sequence is CASSPLLAGGESFYEQYF. DNA for the CDR3: TGTGCCAGCAGCCCCCTACTAGCGGGAGGGGAATCCTTCTACGAGCAGTACTTC. Filled out from reference TRBV5-4 and TRBJ2-7, the complete variable domain reads ETGVTQSPTHLIKTRGQQVTLRCSSQSGHNTVSWYQQALGQGPQFIFQYYREEENGRGNFPPRFSGLQFPNYSSELNVNALELDDSALYLCASSPLLAGGESFYEQYFGPGTRLTVT.